What follows describes a single TCR beta chain. What it binds is unknown. Here the CDR3 omits its conserved ending phenylalanine or tryptophan, so a read error is the likely source. The limits of the CDR3 on the DNA are not certain, so only TCRdb's listed CDR3 is given. The CDR3 extends over 10 residues, inclusive of both ends. Germline V gene data show CDR1 as MGHRA and CDR2 as YSYEKL. These data come from a study of a mutant IDH1 vaccine in newly diagnosed glioma. This table comes from immunoSEQ multiplex PCR, and its TCRdb copy is limited to in-frame clones, with some not included. Counted here are around 120,000 clones, around 80% occurring once; the ten biggest clones make up 5% to 6%. Described time point: week 11, during vaccination. Every vaccination contained 300 ug of the mutant IDH1 20-mer peptide and was paired with topical imiquimod.

The chain couples TRBV4-1 to TRBJ2-7. The sequence was collected from a man aged 40-49 years with glioma. This sample comprised PBMCs, obtained from a glioma patient whose treatment included an IDH1 peptide vaccine. CDR3 in amino acids: CASSPRVVKG.